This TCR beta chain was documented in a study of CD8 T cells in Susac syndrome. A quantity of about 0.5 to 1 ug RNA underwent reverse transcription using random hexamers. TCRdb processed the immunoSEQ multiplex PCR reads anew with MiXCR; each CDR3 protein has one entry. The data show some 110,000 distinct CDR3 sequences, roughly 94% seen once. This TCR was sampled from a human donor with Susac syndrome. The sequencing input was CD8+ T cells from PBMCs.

CDR3 sequence (DNA): TGCAGTGCTAGCCCATTAGTGAACACTGAAGCTTTCTTT. Residues: CSASPLVNTEAFF. The chain couples TRBV20-1 to TRBJ1-1; D gene unclear. The germline V gene has CDR1 DFQATT and CDR2 SNEGSKA (reference sequence). This CDR3 region has 13 residues. V lost 3 bases to trimming and J lost 0 bases, with 8 bases between them.